The 24 T cell receptor beta chains presented below share a single source sample, sequenced in a study. From the RT-PCR reads, TCRdb called clonotypes with MiXCR, one entry per CDR3 protein. In the table there are hundreds of thousands of distinct CDR3 sequences, about 14% of which are singletons. The sample taken for sequencing was memory CD4+ T cells from blood. The origin of the receptors is a female donor in good health, serving as a healthy control.

This clonotype was counted between two and nine times. The genes are TRBV20-1 and TRBJ1-1; 8 bases are shared with TRBD1. CDR3 length: 14 amino acids. The germline V gene has CDR1 DFQATT and CDR2 SNEGSKA (reference sequence). Losses at the gene ends were 6 bases for V and 1 base for J; bases not matched to a gene: 7. CDR3 nucleotides: TGCAGTGCCGACCCGGACAGGGCGAACACTGAAGCTTTCTTT. Residues: CSADPDRANTEAFF.

This clonotype turned up a few times. The chain links TRBV6-5 to TRBJ2-5, with 11 bases matching TRBD2. CDR3 length: 17 residues. The V and J ends lost 6 bases and 0 bases, in that order; junction bases with no gene match: 9. Germline CDR1 is MNHEY and CDR2 is SVGAGI. The CDR3 is CASSWGRTSGYQETQYF. The CDR3 DNA follows: TGTGCCAGCAGCTGGGGCCGGACTAGCGGGTACCAAGAGACCCAGTACTTC.

At least ten counts were recorded for this clonotype. V usage is TRBV20-1 and J usage is TRBJ2-4; weak D call: TRBD1 (5 bases). Per germline, CDR1 DFQATT and CDR2 SNEGSKA (reference sequence). The CDR3 totals 15 residues. V lost 6 bases, J lost 3 bases, and 18 bases lay in between. The CDR3 coding sequence is TGCAGTGCCCAAGGGGTGGGCCTCGTCAAAAACATTCAGTACTTC. The encoded protein is CSAQGVGLVKNIQYF.

The chain recombines TRBV27 with TRBJ1-1, with TRBD1 as a possible D gene (6 bases). The V end lost 0 bases, the J end lost 5 bases, and 10 bases lay between the germline ends. The CDR3 has 14 amino acids. Germline V lookup: CDR1 MNHEY, CDR2 SMNVEV (reference sequence). CDR3 residues: CASSLSGGRTEAFF. The CDR3 DNA is TGTGCCAGCAGTTTATCAGGGGGTCGGACTGAAGCTTTCTTT.

This clonotype was counted only a few times. This sequence joins TRBV27 and TRBJ1-2; 12 bases fit TRBD1. Germline loops: CDR1 MNHEY, CDR2 SMNVEV (reference sequence). This CDR3 region has 16 residues. The trim removed 5 bases at V and 7 bases at J, leaving 11 bases unmatched. CDR3 DNA: TGTGCCAGCAGTCCAAGAAGGGACAGGGGGCGCGGTGGCTACACCTTC. It codes for CASSPRRDRGRGGYTF.

This clonotype was recorded at least ten times. This chain connects TRBV10-3 to TRBJ1-2, with D tentatively TRBD1 (5 bases). The germline V gene has CDR1 ENHRY and CDR2 SYGVKD. CDR3 length: 13 amino acids. V was cut by 3 bases and J by 13 bases, with 18 bases left in between. The CDR3 region is CAISDGEGPRCTF. DNA of the CDR3: TGTGCCATCAGTGATGGGGAGGGGCCCCGCTGCACCTTC.

The chain carries TRBV4-2 and TRBJ2-5; a weak D match, TRBD2 (6 bases). Trimming removed 0 bases from V and 0 bases from J, with 23 bases in between. The CDR3 consists of 20 residues. In germline, CDR1 is LGHNA, CDR2 YNFKEQ. CDR3 amino acids: CASSQDIRGLAPGYQETQYF. The CDR3, as DNA: TGTGCCAGCAGCCAAGATATTCGTGGTCTAGCGCCCGGGTACCAAGAGACCCAGTACTTC.

The sample holds one count of this clonotype. The gene calls are TRBV5-4 and TRBJ2-5; 7 bases are a match to TRBD1. Germline trimming cut 4 bases from V and 5 bases from J; bases unmatched to any gene: 11. The CDR3 contains 15 residues. Germline lookup yields CDR1 SGHNT and CDR2 YYREEE (reference sequence). This chain's CDR3 is CASSPGTGTVETQYF. As DNA, the CDR3 is TGTGCCAGCAGCCCCGGAACCGGGACAGTTGAGACCCAGTACTTC.

This chain uses TRBV3-1 with TRBJ1-2, with unresolved D. V dropped 1 base and J dropped 8 bases, with 8 bases sitting between them. The CDR3 loop spans 12 amino acids. Per germline, CDR1 LGHDT and CDR2 YNNKEL (reference sequence). CDR3 coding DNA: TGTGCCAGCAGCCAAGCAATTGCGGGCTACACCTTC. As protein: CASSQAIAGYTF.

This chain connects TRBV5-6 to TRBJ2-7; the match to TRBD1 covers 9 bases. The germline V gene has CDR1 SGHDT and CDR2 YYEEEE. CDR3 length: 15 residues. Losses at the gene ends were 1 base for V and 5 bases for J; bases not matched to a gene: 7. CDR3: CASSLYRGRLHEQYF. In nucleotides, the CDR3 is TGTGCCAGCAGCTTGTACAGGGGGCGTCTCCACGAGCAGTACTTC.

The CDR3 loop reads CAWSEGQGNTEAFF. The DNA for the CDR3 is TGTGCCTGGAGTGAAGGGCAGGGGAACACTGAAGCTTTCTTT. V usage is TRBV30 and J usage is TRBJ1-1; possible D gene TRBD1, 5 bases. The CDR3 is 14 residues long. V dropped 1 base and J dropped 1 base, with 10 bases sitting between them. Germline CDR1 and CDR2: GTSNPN and SVGIG (reference sequence).

In its sample, this clonotype was seen many times. The chain has TRBV29-1 and TRBJ1-4; 7 bases match TRBD1. Unmatched junction bases numbered 6, after V lost 6 bases and J lost 2 bases. This CDR3 comprises 14 residues. Germline lookup yields CDR1 SQVTM and CDR2 ANQGSEA. CDR3 residues: CSVTDRATNEKLFF. The CDR3, as DNA: TGCAGCGTCACCGACAGGGCGACTAATGAAAAACTGTTTTTT.

This clonotype was picked up many times. This rearrangement joins TRBV20-1 to TRBJ1-2, with 8 bases that match TRBD1. The J segment lost 3 bases and the V segment lost 1 base, leaving 1 base of the junction unmatched. Germline V gene data show CDR1 as DFQATT and CDR2 as SNEGSKA (reference sequence). The CDR3 sequence is 13 residues long. Here the CDR3 DNA reads TGCAGTGCTAGAGCGGACAGGGACTATGGCTACACCTTC. The encoded protein is CSARADRDYGYTF.

This clonotype was counted only a few times. The rearrangement joins TRBV7-3 to TRBJ2-3; 9 bases are shared with TRBD2. With 4 bases clipped from V and 4 bases from J, the junction kept 9 bases outside the gene matches. This CDR3 is 16 amino acids long. Germline loops: CDR1 SGHTA, CDR2 FQGTGA. CDR3: CASSSDGSGRSDTQYF. DNA for the CDR3: TGTGCCAGCAGCTCCGACGGAAGCGGGAGGTCAGATACGCAGTATTTT.

Ten or more counts support this clonotype. The rearrangement links TRBV6-5 to TRBJ2-1; 14 positions agree with TRBD2. The CDR3 consists of 14 residues. Germline V gene sequence: CDR1 MNHEY, CDR2 SVGAGI. The junction had 3 bases not matched to a gene; V was cut back by 5 bases and J by 9 bases. The CDR3 DNA is TGTGCCAGCAGTCCGGGACTAGCGGGAGTTGAGCAGTTCTTC. The encoded protein is CASSPGLAGVEQFF.

This clonotype was detected many times. The CDR3 nucleotides read TGTGCCAGCAGTTCCGGGACTAGCGGGAGTTACGAGCAGTTCTTC. Its protein is CASSSGTSGSYEQFF. The chain joins TRBV6-2 or TRBV6-3 to TRBJ2-1, with 14 bases matching TRBD2. Germline V CDR1 and CDR2: MNHEY, SVGEGT. The CDR3 totals 15 residues. Losses at the gene ends were 4 bases for V and 10 bases for J; bases not matched to a gene: 6.

This clonotype turned up a few times. CDR3 sequence (DNA): TGTGCCAGCTGGGGGGCGGGGGCGAACACCGGGGAGCTGTTTTTT. Translation gives CASWGAGANTGELFF. The V gene is TRBV28, the J gene TRBJ2-2, with TRBD2 as a possible D gene (7 bases). CDR1 and CDR2 (germline): MDHEN, SYDVKM. V dropped 8 bases and J dropped 0 bases, with 13 bases sitting between them. This CDR3 is 15 amino acids long.

This chain links TRBV28 with TRBJ1-2, with TRBD1 matching over 9 bases. The germline V gene has CDR1 MDHEN and CDR2 SYDVKM. CDR3 length: 15 amino acids. V gave up 5 bases and J gave up 5 bases; unmatched junction bases: 9. CDR3 sequence reads: CASSPSTGGSYGYTF. DNA of the CDR3: TGTGCCAGCAGTCCCTCGACAGGGGGATCTTATGGCTACACCTTC.

This clonotype was seen more than once but under ten times. The chain joins TRBV9 to TRBJ2-5; a weak D match, TRBD2 (6 bases). This CDR3 is built from 15 residues. The V end was cut by 3 bases, the J end by 5 bases, with 17 bases between. In germline, CDR1 is SGDLS, CDR2 YYNGEE. In nucleotides, the CDR3 is TGTGCCAGCAGCGACTCGACCGGAGGGATGGAGACCCAGTACTTC. Protein product: CASSDSTGGMETQYF. The whole variable domain, remainder taken from reference TRBV9 and TRBJ2-5, is DSGVTQTPKHLITATGQRVTLRCSPRSGDLSVYWYQQSLDQGLQFLIQYYNGEERAKGNILERFSAQQFPDLHSELNLSSLELGDSALYFCASSDSTGGMETQYFGPGTRLLVL.

This clonotype was picked up many times. The rearrangement uses TRBV4-3 and TRBJ2-5, with D maybe TRBD2 (6 bases). The CDR3 is 14 amino acids. Germline CDR1 and CDR2: LGHNA and YSLEER. V was cut by 2 bases and J by 11 bases, with 18 bases left in between. The CDR3 sequence is CASSQYRDFPQQYF. The CDR3 DNA sequence: TGCGCCAGCAGCCAATACCGGGACTTCCCACAACAGTACTTC.

This clonotype was counted many times. The gene calls are TRBV11-1 and TRBJ2-1; 7 bases agree with TRBD2. The germline gives CDR1 SGHAT, CDR2 FQDESV (reference sequence). Germline trimming cut 6 bases from V and 4 bases from J; bases unmatched to any gene: 0. This CDR3 spans 12 amino acids. Here the CDR3 reads CASRRGYNEQFF. The CDR3 DNA follows: TGTGCCAGCAGGCGGGGGTACAATGAGCAGTTCTTC.

This chain joins TRBV2 and TRBJ2-5, with 9 bases identical to TRBD2. The ends lost 7 bases at V and 7 bases at J; junction bases unmatched: 7. The germline gives CDR1 SNHLY, CDR2 FYNNEI. The CDR3 extends over 13 amino acids. The CDR3 reads CASMEASGVTQYF. In DNA, the CDR3 is TGTGCCAGCATGGAGGCTAGCGGGGTGACCCAGTACTTC.

The table lists this clonotype with a few counts. The V and J genes are TRBV11-1 and TRBJ1-1; D is perhaps TRBD1 (6 bases). V dropped 5 bases and J dropped 1 base, with 14 bases sitting between them. Germline V gene sequence: CDR1 SGHAT, CDR2 FQDESV (reference sequence). The CDR3 is 15 amino acids. The CDR3 nucleotides are TGTGCCAGCAGCCAATATCTGGACAGGAACACTGAAGCTTTCTTT. Translation gives CASSQYLDRNTEAFF.

The CDR3 DNA reads TGTGCCAGCAGGGGGGGGACTAGCGGAATGATAGCCAAAAACATTCAGTACTTC. It encodes CASRGGTSGMIAKNIQYF. The V gene is TRBV6-2 or TRBV6-3, the J gene TRBJ2-4; 11 nucleotides agree with TRBD2. Germline V gives CDR1 MNHEY, CDR2 SVGEGT. V gave up 6 bases and J gave up 0 bases; unmatched junction bases: 10. There are 18 residues in the CDR3.